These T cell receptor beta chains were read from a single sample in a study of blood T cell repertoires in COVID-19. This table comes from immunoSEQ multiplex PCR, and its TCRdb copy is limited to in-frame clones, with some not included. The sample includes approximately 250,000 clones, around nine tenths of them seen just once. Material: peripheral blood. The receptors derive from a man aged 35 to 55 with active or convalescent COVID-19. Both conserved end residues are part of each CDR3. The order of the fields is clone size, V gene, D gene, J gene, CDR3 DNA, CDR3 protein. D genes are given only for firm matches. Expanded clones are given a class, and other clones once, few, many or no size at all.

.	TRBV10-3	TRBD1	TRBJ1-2	TGTGCCCCGGGGACAGGGGAAGCGAACTATGGCTACACCTTC	CAPGTGEANYGYTF
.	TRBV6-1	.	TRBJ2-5	TGTGCCAGCAGTGAAGCGATCGGGGACCAAGAGACCCAGTACTTC	CASSEAIGDQETQYF
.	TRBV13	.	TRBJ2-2	TGTGCCAGCAGCCCCCCGTTATCCGGGGAGCTGTTTTTT	CASSPPLSGELFF
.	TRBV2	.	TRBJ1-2	TGTGCCAGCAGTGAGGTGGGCGCGGGCTATGGCTACACCTTC	CASSEVGAGYGYTF
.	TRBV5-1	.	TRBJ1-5	TGCGCCAGCAGCTTGGGGGACACCAATCAGCCCCAGCATTTT	CASSLGDTNQPQHF
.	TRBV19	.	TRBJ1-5	TGTGCCAGTAGTATTGGACCAGGCGGGACGCCCCAGCATTTT	CASSIGPGGTPQHF
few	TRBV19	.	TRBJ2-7	TGTGCCAGTAGTGGGGGGTCGCACGAGCAGTACTTC	CASSGGSHEQYF
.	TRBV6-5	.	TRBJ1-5	TGTGCCAGCAACCTAGACAGGTCCCGAAATCAGCCCCAGCATTTT	CASNLDRSRNQPQHF
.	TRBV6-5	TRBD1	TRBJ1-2	TGTGCCAGCAGTACCGGAGAGGGGACAGGGCAAGGCTACACCTTC	CASSTGEGTGQGYTF
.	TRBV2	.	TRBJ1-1	TGTGCCAGCAGGCAGACGGGGAACACTGAAGCTTTCTTT	CASRQTGNTEAFF
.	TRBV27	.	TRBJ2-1	TGTGCCAGCAGATCAAGGCCTGTGGGGGCAAATGAGCAGTTCTTC	CASRSRPVGANEQFF
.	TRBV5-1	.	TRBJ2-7	TGCGCCAGCAGCTTGGCAGGGAATGACCTCGAGCAGTACTTC	CASSLAGNDLEQYF
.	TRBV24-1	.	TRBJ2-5	TGTGCCACCAGTGATCCCGGAGGTGGAGGGGCGTCGGAGACCCAGTACTTC	CATSDPGGGGASETQYF
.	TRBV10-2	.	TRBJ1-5	TGCGCCAGCAGTGAGTCCCTAATCAATCAGCCCCAGCATTTT	CASSESLINQPQHF
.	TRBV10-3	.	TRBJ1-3	TGTGCCATCACGGGAGGGGGTAATGGAAACACCATATATTTT	CAITGGGNGNTIYF
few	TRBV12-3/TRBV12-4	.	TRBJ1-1	TGTGCCAGCAGTTTTGGGCGAGGGACTGAAGCTTTCTTT	CASSFGRGTEAFF